This record looks at one T cell receptor beta chain sequence and its context. Its antigen is undetermined. This record belongs to a study of beta chain features in type 1 diabetes. V was clipped by 0 bases and J by 5 bases, with 8 bases between them. Germline CDR1 reads SGHRS; CDR2 reads YFSETQ. The CDR3 has 13 residues. Staining for CD45RO/CCR7/CD25/CD127/CD95/CD27 allowed sorting of CD4+ naive, central memory, regulatory and stem cell-like memory cells. Overall study findings and caveats: Among type 1 diabetes patients, VDJ junctions had fewer insertions and more deletions.

Reverse transcription of all isolated RNA meant that expressed TCRB transcripts were sequenced. Some clones are missing from TCRdb's copy, which holds only in-frame ones; the method was immunoSEQ multiplex PCR. Of tens of thousands of clones listed, around 32% are singletons. Sequencing was carried out using stem cell memory CD4+ T cells from blood. This sequence joins TRBV5-1 and TRBJ2-5; D perhaps matches TRBD2 (5 bases). This clonotype was sampled from a woman aged 18-30 years in good health. The CDR3 region has the DNA TGCGCCAGCAGCTTGGCCCGGGGTGAGACCCAGTACTTC. Protein: CASSLARGETQYF.